The sequence of this T cell receptor (beta chain) was determined in a study of blood T cell repertoires in COVID-19. Study-wide background: Samples taken during acute and convalescent COVID-19 were collected in the United States, Italy and Spain. The cDNA or gDNA used as material had been derived from T cells, B-cell-depleted T cells, or PBMCs.

The CDR3 contains 13 residues. Trimming cost V 5 bases and J 6 bases, with 13 bases left between them. Germline assignment: CDR1 MNHEY and CDR2 SVGAGI. In the original workflow: From reference gene primer amplification, estimates of nucleated cell counts were derived. The protocol was immunoSEQ multiplex PCR, while the TCRdb copy is restricted to in-frame clones and leaves out a portion. V and J calls and clone size are copied from that table; D and trimming were computed from the DNA. Of roughly 390,000 clones in the sample, 85% were seen once. This clone appeared a single time. The chain is built from TRBV6-5 and TRBJ1-1; D unresolved. The source is a young woman with acute or convalescent COVID-19. The sequenced sample consisted of peripheral blood. CDR3 region: CASSPVKRPEAFF. The CDR3 bases are TGTGCCAGCAGTCCTGTCAAGCGACCTGAAGCTTTCTTT.